This T cell receptor (beta chain) is drawn from a study of cytomegalovirus exposure and HLA in healthy donors. Study-wide findings and caveats: Most TCR sequences proved rare, with some public TCRs found in many donors. A list of 150 or so TCR beta chains associated with cytomegalovirus was given. A few of the chains that were CMV-associated were confirmed in vitro to be specific for CMV antigens.

The germline gives CDR1 SNHLY, CDR2 FYNNEI. This CDR3 is built from 14 residues. V lost 8 bases, J lost 4 bases, and 14 bases lay in between. Note on this clone: Antigen: not known.

Repertoires were generated with immunoSEQ multiplex PCR, while TCRdb's copy carries only in-frame clones and drops some. The sample holds more than 300,000 clones, roughly 90% seen once. The specimen sequenced was PBMCs. The chain links TRBV2 to TRBJ2-2, with a tentative D call TRBD1 (7 bases). This clonotype originated in a young woman in good health and CMV-seronegative. The CDR3 DNA follows: TGTGCCAGCTCACAGGGGCGGGGCACCGGGGAGCTGTTTTTT. Protein: CASSQGRGTGELFF. Looking up the rest from reference TRBV2 and TRBJ2-2 gives the full variable domain: EPEVTQTPSHQVTQMGQEVILRCVPISNHLYFYWYRQILGQKVEFLVSFYNNEISEKSEIFDDQFSVERPDGSNFTLKIRSTKLEDSAMYFCASSQGRGTGELFFGEGSRLTVL.